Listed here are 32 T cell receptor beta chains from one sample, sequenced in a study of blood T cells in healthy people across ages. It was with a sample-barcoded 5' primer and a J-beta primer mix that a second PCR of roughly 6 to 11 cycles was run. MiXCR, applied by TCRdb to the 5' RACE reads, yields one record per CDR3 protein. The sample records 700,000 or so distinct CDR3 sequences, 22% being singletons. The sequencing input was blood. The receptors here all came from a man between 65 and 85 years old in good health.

The CDR3 bases are TGTGCCAGCAGAAGCGACAGGGGTGGCAACTATGGCTACACCTTC. It yields the protein CASRSDRGGNYGYTF. The gene calls are TRBV11-2 and TRBJ1-2, with 8 positions matching TRBD1. The CDR3 has 15 amino acids. J lost 2 bases, V lost 6 bases, and 8 bases had no gene match. Germline assignment: CDR1 SGHAT and CDR2 FQNNGV.

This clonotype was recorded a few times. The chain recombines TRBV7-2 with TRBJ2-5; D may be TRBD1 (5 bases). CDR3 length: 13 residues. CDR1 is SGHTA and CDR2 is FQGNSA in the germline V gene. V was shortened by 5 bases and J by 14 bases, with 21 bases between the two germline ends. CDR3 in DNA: TGTGCCAGCAGCCCACGCCAGGGTGTCCTGTTTTACTTC. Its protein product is CASSPRQGVLFYF.

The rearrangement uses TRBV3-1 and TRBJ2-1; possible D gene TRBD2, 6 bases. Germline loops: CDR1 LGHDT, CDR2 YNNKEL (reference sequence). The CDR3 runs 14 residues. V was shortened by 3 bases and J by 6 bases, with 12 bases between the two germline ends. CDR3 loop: CASSHRRVGNEQFF. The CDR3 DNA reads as TGTGCCAGCAGCCATCGGAGGGTTGGCAATGAGCAGTTCTTC.

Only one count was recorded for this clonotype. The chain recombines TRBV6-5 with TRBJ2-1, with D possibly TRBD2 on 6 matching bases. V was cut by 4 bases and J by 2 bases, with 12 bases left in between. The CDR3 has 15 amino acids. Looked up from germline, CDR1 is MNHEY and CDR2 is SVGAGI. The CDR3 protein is CASSFGLSAYNEQFF. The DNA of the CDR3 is TGTGCCAGCAGTTTTGGACTATCGGCCTACAATGAGCAGTTCTTC.

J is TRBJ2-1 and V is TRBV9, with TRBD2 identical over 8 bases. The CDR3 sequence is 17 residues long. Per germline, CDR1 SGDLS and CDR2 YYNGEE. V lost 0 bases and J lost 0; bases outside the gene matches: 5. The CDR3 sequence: CASSVAQRGSSYNEQFF. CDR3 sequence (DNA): TGTGCCAGCAGCGTAGCCCAGCGGGGGAGCTCCTACAATGAGCAGTTCTTC.

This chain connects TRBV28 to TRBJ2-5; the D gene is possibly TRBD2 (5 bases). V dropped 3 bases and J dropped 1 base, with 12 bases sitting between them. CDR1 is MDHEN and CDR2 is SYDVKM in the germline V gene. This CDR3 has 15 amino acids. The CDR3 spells CASSFRTQLQETQYF. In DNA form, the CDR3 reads TGTGCCAGCAGTTTTCGGACTCAACTCCAAGAGACCCAGTACTTC.

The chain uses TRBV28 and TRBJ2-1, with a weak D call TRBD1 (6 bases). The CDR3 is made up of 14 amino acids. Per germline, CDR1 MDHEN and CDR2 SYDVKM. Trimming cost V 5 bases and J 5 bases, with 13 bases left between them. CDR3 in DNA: TGTGCCAGCAGTACCCGGGACACGAACAATGAGCAGTTCTTC. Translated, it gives CASSTRDTNNEQFF.

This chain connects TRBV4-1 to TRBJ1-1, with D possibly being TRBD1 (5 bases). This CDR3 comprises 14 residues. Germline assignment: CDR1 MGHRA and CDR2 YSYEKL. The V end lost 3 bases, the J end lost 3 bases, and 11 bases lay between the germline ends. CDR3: CASSHRGADTEAFF. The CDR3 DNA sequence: TGCGCCAGCAGCCATAGGGGCGCGGACACTGAAGCTTTCTTT.

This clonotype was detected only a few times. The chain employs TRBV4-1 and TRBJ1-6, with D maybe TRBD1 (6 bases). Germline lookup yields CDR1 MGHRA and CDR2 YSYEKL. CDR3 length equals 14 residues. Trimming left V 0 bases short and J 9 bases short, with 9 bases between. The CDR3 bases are TGCGCCAGCAGCCAAGAGTACAGGGTTTCACCCCTCCACTTT. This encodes CASSQEYRVSPLHF.

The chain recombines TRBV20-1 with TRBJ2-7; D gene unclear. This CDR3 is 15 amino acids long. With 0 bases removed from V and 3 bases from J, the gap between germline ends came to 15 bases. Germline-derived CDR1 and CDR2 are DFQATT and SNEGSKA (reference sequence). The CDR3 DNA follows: TGCAGTGCTAGAGATTGGGCTAGATCGGGCTACGAGCAGTACTTC. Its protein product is CSARDWARSGYEQYF.

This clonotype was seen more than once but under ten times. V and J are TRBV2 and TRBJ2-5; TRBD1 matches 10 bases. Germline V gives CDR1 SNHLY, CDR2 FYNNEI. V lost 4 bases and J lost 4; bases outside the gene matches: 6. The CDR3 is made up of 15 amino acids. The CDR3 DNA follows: TGTGCCAGCAGTGTCCAGAGGACAGGGGGAGAGACCCAGTACTTC. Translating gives CASSVQRTGGETQYF.

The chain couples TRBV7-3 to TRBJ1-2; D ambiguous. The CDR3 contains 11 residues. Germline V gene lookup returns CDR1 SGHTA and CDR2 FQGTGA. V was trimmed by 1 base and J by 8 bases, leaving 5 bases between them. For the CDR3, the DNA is TGTGCCAGCAGCTTAATGAGAGGCTACACCTTC. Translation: CASSLMRGYTF.

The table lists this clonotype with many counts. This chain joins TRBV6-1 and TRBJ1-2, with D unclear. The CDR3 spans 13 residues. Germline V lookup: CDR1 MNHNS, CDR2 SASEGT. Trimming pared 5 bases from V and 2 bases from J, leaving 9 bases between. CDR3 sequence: CASSTGINYGYTF. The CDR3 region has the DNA TGTGCCAGCAGTACGGGGATCAACTATGGCTACACCTTC.

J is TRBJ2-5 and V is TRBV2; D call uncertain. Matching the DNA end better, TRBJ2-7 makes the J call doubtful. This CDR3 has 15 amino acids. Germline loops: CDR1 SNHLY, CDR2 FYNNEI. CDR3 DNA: TGTGCCAGCAGTATTGGATTTGCGTCCATCTACGAGCAGTACTTC. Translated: CASSIGFASIYEQYF.

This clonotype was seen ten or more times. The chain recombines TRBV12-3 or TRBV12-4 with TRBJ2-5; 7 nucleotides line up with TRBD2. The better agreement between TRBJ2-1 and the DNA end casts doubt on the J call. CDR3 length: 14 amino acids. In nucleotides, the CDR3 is TGTGCCAGCAGTCCTACCGGGACTACCAATGAGCAGTTCTTC. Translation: CASSPTGTTNEQFF.

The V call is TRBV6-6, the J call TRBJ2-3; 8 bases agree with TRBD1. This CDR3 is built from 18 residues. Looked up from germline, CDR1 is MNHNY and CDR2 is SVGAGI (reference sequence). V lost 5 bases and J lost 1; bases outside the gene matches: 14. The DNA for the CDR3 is TGTGCCAGCAGTACCAGGACAGGGCGAGGTGTGGGCACAGATACGCAGTATTTT. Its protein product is CASSTRTGRGVGTDTQYF.

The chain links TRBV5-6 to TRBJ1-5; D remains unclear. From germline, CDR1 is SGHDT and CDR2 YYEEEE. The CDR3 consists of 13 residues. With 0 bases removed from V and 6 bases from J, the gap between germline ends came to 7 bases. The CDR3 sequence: CASSLGVSQPQHF. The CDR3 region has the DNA TGTGCCAGCAGCTTGGGGGTGTCTCAGCCCCAGCATTTT. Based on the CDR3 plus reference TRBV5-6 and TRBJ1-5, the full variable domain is DAGVTQSPTHLIKTRGQQVTLRCSPKSGHDTVSWYQQALGQGPQFIFQYYEEEERQRGNFPDRFSGHQFPNYSSELNVNALLLGDSALYLCASSLGVSQPQHFGDGTRLSIL.

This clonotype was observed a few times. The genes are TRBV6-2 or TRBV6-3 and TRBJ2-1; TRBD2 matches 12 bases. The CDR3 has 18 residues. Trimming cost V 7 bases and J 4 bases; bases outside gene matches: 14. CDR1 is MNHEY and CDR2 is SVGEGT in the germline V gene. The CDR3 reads CASIDPVGGLAGYNEQFF. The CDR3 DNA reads TGTGCCAGCATCGACCCTGTCGGGGGACTAGCGGGTTACAATGAGCAGTTCTTC.

Written as DNA, the CDR3 is TGTGCCAGCTCACCACATGACGGGCCTAATGAAAAACTGTTTTTT. This gives the protein CASSPHDGPNEKLFF. The chain carries TRBV18 and TRBJ1-4; D remains unclear. Trimming stripped 1 base from V and 3 bases from J, with 9 bases between. Germline V gene sequence: CDR1 KGHSH, CDR2 LQKENI. There are 15 residues in the CDR3.

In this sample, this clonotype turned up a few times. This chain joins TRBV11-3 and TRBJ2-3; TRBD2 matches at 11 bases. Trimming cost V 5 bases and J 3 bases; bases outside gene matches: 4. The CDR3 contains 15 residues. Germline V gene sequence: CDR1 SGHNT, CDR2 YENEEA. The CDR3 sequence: CASSLSGGVTDTQYF. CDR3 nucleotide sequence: TGTGCCAGCAGCCTTAGCGGGGGGGTGACAGATACGCAGTATTTT.

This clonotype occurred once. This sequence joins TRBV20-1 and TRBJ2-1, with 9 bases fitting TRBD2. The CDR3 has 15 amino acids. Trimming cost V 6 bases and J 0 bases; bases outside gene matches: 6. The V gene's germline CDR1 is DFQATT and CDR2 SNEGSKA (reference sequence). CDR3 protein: CSALTTSGSYNEQFF. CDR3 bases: TGCAGTGCCCTGACGACTAGCGGCTCCTACAATGAGCAGTTCTTC.

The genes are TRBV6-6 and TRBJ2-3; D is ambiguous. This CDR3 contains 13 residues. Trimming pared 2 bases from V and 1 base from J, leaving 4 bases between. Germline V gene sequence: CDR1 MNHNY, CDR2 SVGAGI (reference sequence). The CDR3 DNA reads TGTGCCAGCAGTTACACCGGCACAGATACGCAGTATTTT. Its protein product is CASSYTGTDTQYF.

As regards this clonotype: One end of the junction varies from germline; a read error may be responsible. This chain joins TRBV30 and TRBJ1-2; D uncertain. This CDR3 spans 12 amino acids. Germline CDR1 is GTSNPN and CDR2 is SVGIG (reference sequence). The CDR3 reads CARSPGAYGYTF. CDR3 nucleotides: TGTGCCAGGAGTCCCGGAGCCTATGGCTACACCTTC.

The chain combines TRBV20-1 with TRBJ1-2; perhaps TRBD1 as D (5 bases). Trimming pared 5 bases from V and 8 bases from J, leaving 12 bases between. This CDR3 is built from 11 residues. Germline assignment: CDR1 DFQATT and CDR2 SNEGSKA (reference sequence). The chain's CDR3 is CSAGGTYGYTF. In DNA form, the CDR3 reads TGCAGTGCTGGGGGGACCTACGGCTACACCTTC.

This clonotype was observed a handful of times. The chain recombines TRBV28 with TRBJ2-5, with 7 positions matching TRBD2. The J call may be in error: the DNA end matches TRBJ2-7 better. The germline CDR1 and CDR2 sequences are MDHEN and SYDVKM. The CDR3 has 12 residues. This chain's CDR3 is CASSGLVGEQYV. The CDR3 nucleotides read TGTGCCAGCAGCGGACTAGTCGGCGAGCAGTACGTC.

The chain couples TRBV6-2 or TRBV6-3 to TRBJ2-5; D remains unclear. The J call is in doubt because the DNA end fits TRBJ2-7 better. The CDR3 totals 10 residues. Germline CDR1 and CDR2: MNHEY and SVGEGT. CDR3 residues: CAVGSYEQYV. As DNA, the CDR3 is TGTGCGGTAGGCAGCTACGAGCAGTACGTC.

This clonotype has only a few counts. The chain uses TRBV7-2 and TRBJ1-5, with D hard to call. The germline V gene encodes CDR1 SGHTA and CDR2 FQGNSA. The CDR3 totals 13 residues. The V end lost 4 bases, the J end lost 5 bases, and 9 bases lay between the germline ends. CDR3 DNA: TGTGCCAGCAGCTCTGGCGGGGATCAGCCCCAGCATTTT. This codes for CASSSGGDQPQHF.

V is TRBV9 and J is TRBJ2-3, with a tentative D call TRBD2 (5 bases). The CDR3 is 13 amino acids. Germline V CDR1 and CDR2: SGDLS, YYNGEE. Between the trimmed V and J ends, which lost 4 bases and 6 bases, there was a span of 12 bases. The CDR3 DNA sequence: TGTGCCAGCAGCATACTAGTCCAGGATACGCAGTATTTT. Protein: CASSILVQDTQYF.

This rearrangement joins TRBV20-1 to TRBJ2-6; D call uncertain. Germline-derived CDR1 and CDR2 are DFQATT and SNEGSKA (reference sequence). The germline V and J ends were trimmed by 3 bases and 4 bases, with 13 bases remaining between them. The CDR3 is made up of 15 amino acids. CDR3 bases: TGCAGTGCTAGGGCCGCCAAAGCGGGGGCCAACGTCCTGACTTTC. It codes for CSARAAKAGANVLTF.

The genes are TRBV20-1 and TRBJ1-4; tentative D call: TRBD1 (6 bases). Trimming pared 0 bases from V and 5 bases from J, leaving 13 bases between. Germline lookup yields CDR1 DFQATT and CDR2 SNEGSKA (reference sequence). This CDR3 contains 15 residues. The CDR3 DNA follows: TGCAGTGCTAGAGATCCGGGGGCGGTCAATGAAAAACTGTTTTTT. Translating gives CSARDPGAVNEKLFF.

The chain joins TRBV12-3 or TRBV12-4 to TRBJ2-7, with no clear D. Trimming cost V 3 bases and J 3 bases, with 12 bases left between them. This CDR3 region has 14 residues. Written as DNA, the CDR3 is TGTGCCAGCAGTTTTTGGGCAAGGTACTACGAGCAGTACTTC. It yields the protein CASSFWARYYEQYF.

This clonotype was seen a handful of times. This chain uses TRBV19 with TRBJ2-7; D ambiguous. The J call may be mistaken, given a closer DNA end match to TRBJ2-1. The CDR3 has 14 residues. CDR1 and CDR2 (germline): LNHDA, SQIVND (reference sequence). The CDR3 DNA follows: TGTGCCAGTAGTATAGAGGCTAGGCGGAATGAGCAGTTCTTC. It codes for CASSIEARRNEQFF.